This T cell receptor (beta chain) came from a study of lymphopenia after photon versus proton radiotherapy. The study's findings and limits: Authors raise, but do not show, better survival with proton therapy. Larger post-nadir TCR diversity loss correlated inversely with survival in deceased patients. Under photons, naive T cells and diversity fell while effector/memory populations rose. Post-nadir diversity loss with photons came from oligoclonal expansion, particularly CD8+ Temra cells.

About this clone: Its antigen is as yet unknown.

Method: immunoSEQ multiplex PCR; TCRdb's copy keeps in-frame clones and lacks some. The sample carries over 25,000 clones, over 80% recorded once. V lost 2 bases and J lost 1, with 19 bases in between. Germline loops: CDR1 SGHRS, CDR2 YFSETQ. The CDR3 contains 17 residues. The clonotype comes from a woman aged 60-75 years with cholangiocarcinoma. Some clones in this sample may be carry-over from other donors' samples. This chain joins TRBV5-1 and TRBJ2-7; D might be TRBD1 or TRBD2, each matching 5 bases. The specimen was peripheral blood, collected from a patient treated with proton-based radiotherapy. CDR3 in amino acids: CASSLPRVQDWSYEQYF. The CDR3 DNA is TGCGCCAGCAGCTTACCCAGGGTACAGGACTGGTCCTACGAGCAGTACTTC.